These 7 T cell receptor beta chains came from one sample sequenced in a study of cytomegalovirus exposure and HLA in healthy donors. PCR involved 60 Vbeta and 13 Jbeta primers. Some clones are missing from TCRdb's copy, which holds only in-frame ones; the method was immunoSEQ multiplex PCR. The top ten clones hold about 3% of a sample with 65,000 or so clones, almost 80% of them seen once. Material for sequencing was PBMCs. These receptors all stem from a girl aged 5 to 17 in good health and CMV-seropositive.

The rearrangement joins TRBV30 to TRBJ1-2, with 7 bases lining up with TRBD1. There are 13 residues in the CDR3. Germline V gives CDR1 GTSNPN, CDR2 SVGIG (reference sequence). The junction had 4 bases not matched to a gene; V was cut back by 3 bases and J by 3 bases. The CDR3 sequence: CAWRRDRDYGYTF. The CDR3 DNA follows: TGTGCCTGGAGAAGGGACAGAGACTATGGCTACACCTTC.

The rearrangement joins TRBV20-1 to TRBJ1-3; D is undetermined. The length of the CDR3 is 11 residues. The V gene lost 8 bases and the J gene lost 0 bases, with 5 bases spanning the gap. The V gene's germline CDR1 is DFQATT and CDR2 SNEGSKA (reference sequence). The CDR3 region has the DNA TGCAGTATGTACTCTGGAAACACCATATATTTT. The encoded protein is CSMYSGNTIYF.

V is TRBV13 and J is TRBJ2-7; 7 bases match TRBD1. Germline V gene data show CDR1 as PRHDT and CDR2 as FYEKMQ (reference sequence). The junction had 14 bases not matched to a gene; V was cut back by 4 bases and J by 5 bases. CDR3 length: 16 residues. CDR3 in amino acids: CASSWPGAGGRNEQYF. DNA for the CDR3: TGTGCCAGCAGCTGGCCCGGGGCAGGGGGACGGAACGAGCAGTACTTC.

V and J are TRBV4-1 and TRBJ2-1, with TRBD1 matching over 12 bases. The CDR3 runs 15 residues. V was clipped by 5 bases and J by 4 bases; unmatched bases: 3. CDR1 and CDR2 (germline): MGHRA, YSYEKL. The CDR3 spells CASSAGQGAYNEQFF. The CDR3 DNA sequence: TGCGCCAGCAGCGCGGGACAGGGGGCTTACAATGAGCAGTTCTTC.

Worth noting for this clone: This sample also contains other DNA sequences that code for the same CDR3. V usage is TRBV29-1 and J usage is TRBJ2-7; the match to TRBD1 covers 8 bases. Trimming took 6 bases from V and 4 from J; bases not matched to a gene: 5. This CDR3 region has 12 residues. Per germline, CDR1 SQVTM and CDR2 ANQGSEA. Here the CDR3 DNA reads TGCAGCGTAGGACAGGGCAGATACGAGCAGTACTTC. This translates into CSVGQGRYEQYF.

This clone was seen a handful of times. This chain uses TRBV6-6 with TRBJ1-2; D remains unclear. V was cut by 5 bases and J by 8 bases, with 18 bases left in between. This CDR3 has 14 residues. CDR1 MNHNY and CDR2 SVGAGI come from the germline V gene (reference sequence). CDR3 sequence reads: CASSPGSRDLGYTF. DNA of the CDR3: TGTGCCAGCAGTCCGGGGAGCAGAGACTTGGGCTACACCTTC.

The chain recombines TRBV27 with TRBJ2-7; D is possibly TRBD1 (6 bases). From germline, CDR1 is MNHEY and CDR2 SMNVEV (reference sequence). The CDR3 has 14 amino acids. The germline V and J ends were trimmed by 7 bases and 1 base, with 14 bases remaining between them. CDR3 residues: CASTPAGDSYEQYF. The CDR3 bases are TGTGCCAGCACCCCAGCAGGGGATTCCTACGAGCAGTACTTC.